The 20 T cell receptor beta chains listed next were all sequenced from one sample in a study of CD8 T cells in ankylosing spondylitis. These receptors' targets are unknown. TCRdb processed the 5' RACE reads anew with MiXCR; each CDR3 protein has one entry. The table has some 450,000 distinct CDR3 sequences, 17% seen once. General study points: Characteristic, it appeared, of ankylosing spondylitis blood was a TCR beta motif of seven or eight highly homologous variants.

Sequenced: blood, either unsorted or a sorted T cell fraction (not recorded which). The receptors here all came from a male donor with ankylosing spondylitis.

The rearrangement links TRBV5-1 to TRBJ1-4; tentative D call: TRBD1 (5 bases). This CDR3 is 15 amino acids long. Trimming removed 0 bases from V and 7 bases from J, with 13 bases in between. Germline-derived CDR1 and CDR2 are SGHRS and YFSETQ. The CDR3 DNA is TGCGCCAGCAGCTTGGATGGTATAAGGGGTGAAAAACTGTTTTTT. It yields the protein CASSLDGIRGEKLFF.

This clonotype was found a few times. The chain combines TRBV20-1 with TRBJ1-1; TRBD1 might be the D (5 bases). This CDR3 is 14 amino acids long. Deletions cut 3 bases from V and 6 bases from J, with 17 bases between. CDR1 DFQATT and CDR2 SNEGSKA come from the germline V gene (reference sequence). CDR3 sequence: CSASPVRRDPEAFF. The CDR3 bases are TGCAGTGCTAGCCCCGTCCGGAGGGACCCTGAAGCTTTCTTT.

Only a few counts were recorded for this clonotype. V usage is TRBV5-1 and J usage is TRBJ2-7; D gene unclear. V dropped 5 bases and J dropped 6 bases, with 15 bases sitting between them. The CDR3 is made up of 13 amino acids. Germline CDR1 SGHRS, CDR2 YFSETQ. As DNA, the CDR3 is TGCGCCAGCAGTAACCAGGTAACCAGCGAGCAGTACTTC. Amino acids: CASSNQVTSEQYF.

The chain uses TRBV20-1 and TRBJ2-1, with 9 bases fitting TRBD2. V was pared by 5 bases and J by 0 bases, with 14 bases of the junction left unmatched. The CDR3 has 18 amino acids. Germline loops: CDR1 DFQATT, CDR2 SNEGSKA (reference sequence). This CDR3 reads CSARNWEGSGSSYNEQFF. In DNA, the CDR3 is TGCAGTGCTCGCAACTGGGAGGGTAGCGGGAGCTCCTACAATGAGCAGTTCTTC.

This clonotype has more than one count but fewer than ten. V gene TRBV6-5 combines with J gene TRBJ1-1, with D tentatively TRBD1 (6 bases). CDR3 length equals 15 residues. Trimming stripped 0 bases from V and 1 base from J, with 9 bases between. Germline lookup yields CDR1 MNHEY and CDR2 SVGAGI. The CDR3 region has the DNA TGTGCCAGCAGTTACTCGGTAGGGGGGAACACTGAAGCTTTCTTT. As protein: CASSYSVGGNTEAFF.

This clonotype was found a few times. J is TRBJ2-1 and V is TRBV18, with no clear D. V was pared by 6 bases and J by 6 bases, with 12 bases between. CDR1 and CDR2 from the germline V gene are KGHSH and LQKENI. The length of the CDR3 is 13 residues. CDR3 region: CASSAYGPNEQFF. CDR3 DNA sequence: TGTGCCAGCTCTGCTTACGGCCCCAATGAGCAGTTCTTC.

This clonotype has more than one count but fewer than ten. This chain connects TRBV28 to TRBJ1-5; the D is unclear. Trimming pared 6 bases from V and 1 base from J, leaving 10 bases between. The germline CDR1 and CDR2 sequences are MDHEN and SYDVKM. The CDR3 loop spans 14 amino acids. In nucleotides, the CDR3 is TGTGCCAGCAGACGGGTACCCAGCAATCAGCCCCAGCATTTT. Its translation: CASRRVPSNQPQHF.

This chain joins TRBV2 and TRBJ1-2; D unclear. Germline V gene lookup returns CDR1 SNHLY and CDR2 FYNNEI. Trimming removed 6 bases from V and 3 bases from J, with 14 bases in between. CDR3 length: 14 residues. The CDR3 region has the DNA TGTGCCAGCAGGCCGGGAAGAATCTACTATGGCTACACCTTC. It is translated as CASRPGRIYYGYTF.

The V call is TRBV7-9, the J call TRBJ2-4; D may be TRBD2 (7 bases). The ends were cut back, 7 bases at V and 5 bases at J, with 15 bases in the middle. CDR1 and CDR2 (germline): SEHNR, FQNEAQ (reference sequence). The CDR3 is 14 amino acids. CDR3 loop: CASTPPGGENIQYF. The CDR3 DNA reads TGTGCCAGCACCCCCCCGGGGGGCGAAAACATTCAGTACTTC.

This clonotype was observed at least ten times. CDR3 protein: CASSLSVYNEQFF. CDR3 nucleotide sequence: TGTGCCAGCAGCTTAAGTGTGTACAATGAGCAGTTCTTC. The rearrangement links TRBV7-2 to TRBJ2-1; D is unclear. The V gene's germline CDR1 is SGHTA and CDR2 FQGNSA. The CDR3 has 13 amino acids. Trimming pared 2 bases from V and 4 bases from J, leaving 6 bases between.

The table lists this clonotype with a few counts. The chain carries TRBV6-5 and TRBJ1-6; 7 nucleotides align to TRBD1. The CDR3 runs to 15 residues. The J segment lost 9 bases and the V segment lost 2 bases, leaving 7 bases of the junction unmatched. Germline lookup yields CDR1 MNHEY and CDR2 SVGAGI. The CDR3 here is CASSYGTDKGSPLHF. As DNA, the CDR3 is TGTGCCAGCAGTTACGGGACAGACAAGGGTTCACCCCTCCACTTT.

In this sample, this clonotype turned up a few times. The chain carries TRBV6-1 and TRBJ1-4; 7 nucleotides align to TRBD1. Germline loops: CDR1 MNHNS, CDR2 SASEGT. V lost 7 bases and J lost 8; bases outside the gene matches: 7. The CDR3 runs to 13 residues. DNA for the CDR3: TGTGCCAGCATCCAGGACAGGAGGGAAAAACTGTTTTTT. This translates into CASIQDRREKLFF.

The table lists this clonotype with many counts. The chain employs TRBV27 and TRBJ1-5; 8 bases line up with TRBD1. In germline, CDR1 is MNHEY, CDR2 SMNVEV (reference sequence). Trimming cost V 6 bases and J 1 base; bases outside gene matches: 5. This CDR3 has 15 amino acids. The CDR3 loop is CASRPGGGSNQPQHF. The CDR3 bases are TGTGCCAGCAGGCCAGGGGGCGGAAGCAATCAGCCCCAGCATTTT.

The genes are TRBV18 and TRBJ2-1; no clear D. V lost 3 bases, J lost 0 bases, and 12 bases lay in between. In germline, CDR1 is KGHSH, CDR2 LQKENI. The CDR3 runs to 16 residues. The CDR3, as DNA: TGTGCCAGCTCACCCTACTCGCCCTTCTCCTACAATGAGCAGTTCTTC. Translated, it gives CASSPYSPFSYNEQFF.

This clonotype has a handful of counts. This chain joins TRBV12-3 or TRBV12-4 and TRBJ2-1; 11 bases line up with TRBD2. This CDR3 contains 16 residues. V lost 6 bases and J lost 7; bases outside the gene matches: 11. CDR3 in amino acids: CASRAVAGGPSNEQFF. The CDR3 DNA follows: TGTGCCAGCAGAGCAGTAGCGGGGGGGCCGAGTAATGAGCAGTTCTTC.

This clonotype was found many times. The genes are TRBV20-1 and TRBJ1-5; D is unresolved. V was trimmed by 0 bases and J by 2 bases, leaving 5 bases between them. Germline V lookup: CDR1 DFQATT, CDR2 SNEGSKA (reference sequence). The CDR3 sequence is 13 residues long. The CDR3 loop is CSARDEGNQPQHF. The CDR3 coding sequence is TGCAGTGCTAGAGATGAGGGCAATCAGCCCCAGCATTTT.

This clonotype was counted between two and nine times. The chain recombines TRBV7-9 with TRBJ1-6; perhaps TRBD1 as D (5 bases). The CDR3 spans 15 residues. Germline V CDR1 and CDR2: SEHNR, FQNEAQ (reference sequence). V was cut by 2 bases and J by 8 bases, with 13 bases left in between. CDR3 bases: TGTGCCAGCAGCTTAATGGCAGGGAGTTATTCACCCCTCCACTTT. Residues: CASSLMAGSYSPLHF.

This CDR3 reads CASSRTSGGAGKNIQYF. DNA of the CDR3: TGTGCCAGCAGCCGAACTAGCGGGGGGGCCGGCAAAAACATTCAGTACTTC. V usage is TRBV7-9 and J usage is TRBJ2-4; 13 bases map to TRBD2. V trimming: 5 bases; J trimming: 3 bases; junction bases outside the gene matches: 7. The CDR3 contains 17 residues. Germline assignment: CDR1 SEHNR and CDR2 FQNEAQ (reference sequence). Combining the CDR3 with reference TRBV7-9 and TRBJ2-4 gives the whole variable domain DTGVSQNPRHKITKRGQNVTFRCDPISEHNRLYWYRQTLGQGPEFLTYFQNEAQLEKSRLLSDRFSAERPKGSFSTLEIQRTEQGDSAMYLCASSRTSGGAGKNIQYFGAGTRLSVL.

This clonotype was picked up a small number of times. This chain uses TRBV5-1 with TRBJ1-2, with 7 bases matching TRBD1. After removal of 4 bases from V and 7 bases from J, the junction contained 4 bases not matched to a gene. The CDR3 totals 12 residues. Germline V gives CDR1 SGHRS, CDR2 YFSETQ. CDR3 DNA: TGCGCCAGCAGCCCAGGGACAGTTGGCTACACCTTC. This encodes CASSPGTVGYTF.

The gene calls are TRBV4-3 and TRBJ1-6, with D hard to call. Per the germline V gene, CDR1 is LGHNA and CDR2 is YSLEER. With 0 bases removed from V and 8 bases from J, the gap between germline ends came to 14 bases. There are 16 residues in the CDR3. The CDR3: CASSQDMTARDSPLHF. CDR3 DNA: TGCGCCAGCAGCCAAGATATGACTGCCCGGGATTCACCCCTCCACTTT.